This TCR beta chain comes out of a study of cytomegalovirus exposure and HLA in healthy donors. Study-level points and caveats: Reportedly, cytomegalovirus status was diagnosed with high sensitivity and specificity.

Profiled with immunoSEQ multiplex PCR; TCRdb holds only in-frame clones, not every one. The top ten clones hold about 2.2% of a sample with roughly 56,000 clones, just under 95% of them seen once. A remark on this clone: Antigen specificity is unknown.

The CDR3 is made up of 14 amino acids. The sequencing input was PBMCs. The chain combines TRBV21-1 with TRBJ1-4; the D segment call TRBD1 is taken from the table without a DNA check. TRBV21-1 is given as a pseudogene. The receptor was derived from a man younger than 35 in good health and CMV-seronegative. This CDR3 is CASSKGQEYEKLFF. The CDR3 nucleotides are TGTGCCAGCAGCAAAGGACAGGAGTATGAAAAACTGTTTTTT.